One T cell receptor (beta chain) is described in this entry. The CDR3 is 14 residues long. The V end lost 2 bases, the J end lost 0 bases, and 7 bases lay between the germline ends. These data originate in a study of OX40 agonist ivuxolimab in advanced cancers. Profiling relied on immunoSEQ multiplex PCR, and the TCRdb table lists in-frame clones only, not all of them. The repertoire holds about 10,000 clones, with roughly 90% as singletons. Sequencing used CD4+ or CD8+ T cells sorted from blood, obtained in a trial of the OX40 agonist ivuxolimab. This clonotype was obtained from an adult with an advanced solid tumor such as melanoma, head and neck, liver or kidney cancer. The chain links TRBV23-1 to TRBJ1-1, with D uncertain. TRBV23-1 is treated as an ORF (open reading frame) with a function not yet certain. CDR3 coding DNA: TGCGCCAGCAGTCAACCCTGTATGAACACTGAAGCTTTCTTT. Its protein is CASSQPCMNTEAFF.